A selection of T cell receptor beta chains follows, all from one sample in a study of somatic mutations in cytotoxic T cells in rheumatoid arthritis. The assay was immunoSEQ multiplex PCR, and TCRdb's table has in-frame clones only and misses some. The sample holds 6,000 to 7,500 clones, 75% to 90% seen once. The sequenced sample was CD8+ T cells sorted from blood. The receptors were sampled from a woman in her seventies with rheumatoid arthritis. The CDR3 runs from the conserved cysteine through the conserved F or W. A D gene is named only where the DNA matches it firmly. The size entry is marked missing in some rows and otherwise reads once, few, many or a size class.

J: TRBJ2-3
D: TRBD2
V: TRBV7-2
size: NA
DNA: TGTGCCAGCAGCTTCACTAGCGGGCTGTCAGATACGCAGTATTTT
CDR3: CASSFTSGLSDTQYF

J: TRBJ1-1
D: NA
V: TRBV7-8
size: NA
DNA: TGTGCCAGCAGCCCAGAGGTTTGGGACACTGAAGCTTTCTTT
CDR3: CASSPEVWDTEAFF

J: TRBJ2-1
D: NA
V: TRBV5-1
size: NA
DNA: TGCGCCAGCAGCTTGGGGAGTCCGACCTCCTACAATGAGCAGTTCTTC
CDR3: CASSLGSPTSYNEQFF

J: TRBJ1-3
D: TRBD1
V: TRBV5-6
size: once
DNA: TGTGCCAGCAGCTTGGCCGGGACAGGGTACGGAAACACCATATATTTT
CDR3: CASSLAGTGYGNTIYF

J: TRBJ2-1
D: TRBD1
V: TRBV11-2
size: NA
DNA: TGTGCCAGCAGGTCCATCACGCGACAGGGACCCTACAATGAGCAGTTCTTC
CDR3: CASRSITRQGPYNEQFF

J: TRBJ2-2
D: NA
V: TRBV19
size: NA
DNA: TGTGCCAGTACGGGGGACCTGAACACCGGGGAGCTGTTTTTT
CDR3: CASTGDLNTGELFF

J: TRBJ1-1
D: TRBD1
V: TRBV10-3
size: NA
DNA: TGTGCCATCAGTGCCGGACAGGGGAACACTGAAGCTTTCTTT
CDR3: CAISAGQGNTEAFF

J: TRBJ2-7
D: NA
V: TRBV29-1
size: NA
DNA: TGCAGCGTCTTGGCAGGGGCGGCCGAGCAGTACTTC
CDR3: CSVLAGAAEQYF

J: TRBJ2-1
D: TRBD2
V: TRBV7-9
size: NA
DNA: TGTGCCAGCAGCTTACCGAGAGAGGGAGGGCCCCCCTACAATGAGCAGTTCTTC
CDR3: CASSLPREGGPPYNEQFF

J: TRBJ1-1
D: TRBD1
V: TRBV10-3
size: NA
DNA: TGTGCCATCAGTGATCGGGACAGGCTCGCTGAAGCTTTCTTT
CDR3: CAISDRDRLAEAFF

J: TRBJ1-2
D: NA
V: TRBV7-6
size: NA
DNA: TGTGCCAGCAGCCCTGAGGGAATCGCAAGGACCTTC
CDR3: CASSPEGIARTF

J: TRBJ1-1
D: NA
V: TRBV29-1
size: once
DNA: TGCAGCGCAGGAGCAGGGATTAGCACTGAAGCTTTCTTT
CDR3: CSAGAGISTEAFF

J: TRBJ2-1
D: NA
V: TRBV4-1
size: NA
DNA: TGCGCCAGCAGTCAAGCAGCGAGCAATGAGCAGTTCTTC
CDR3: CASSQAASNEQFF

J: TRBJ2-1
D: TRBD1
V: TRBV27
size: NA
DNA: TGTGCCAGCAGTTTCCGGGACAGGGTTCATCCAGTGGATGAGCAGTTCTTC
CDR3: CASSFRDRVHPVDEQFF

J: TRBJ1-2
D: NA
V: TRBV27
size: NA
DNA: TGTGCCAGCAGTTCCTCAGGTAGCTATGGCTACACCTTC
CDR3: CASSSSGSYGYTF

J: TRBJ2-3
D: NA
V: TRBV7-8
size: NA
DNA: TGTGCCAGCAGCTTAGTACTAGCAGGAGATACGCAGTATTTT
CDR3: CASSLVLAGDTQYF

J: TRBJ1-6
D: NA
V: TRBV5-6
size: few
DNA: TGTGCCAGCAGCCACTATCCGGAGAGCTCCTATAATTCACCCCTCCACTTT
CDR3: CASSHYPESSYNSPLHF

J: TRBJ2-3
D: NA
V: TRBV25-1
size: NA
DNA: TGTGCCAGCAGTGTAGCAGTTCCAGGCACAGATACGCAGTATTTT
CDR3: CASSVAVPGTDTQYF

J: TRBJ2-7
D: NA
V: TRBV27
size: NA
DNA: TGTGCCAGCAGTTTTGATCAGGGTCGCGAGCAGTACTTC
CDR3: CASSFDQGREQYF

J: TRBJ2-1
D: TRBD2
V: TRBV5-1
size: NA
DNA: TGCGCCAGCAGTAAAGGGACTAGCGAAAATGAGCAGTTCTTC
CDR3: CASSKGTSENEQFF

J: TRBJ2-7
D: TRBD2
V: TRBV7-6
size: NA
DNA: TGTGCCAGCAGCTTTGAGGTAGCGGGATCCTGGCAGTACTTC
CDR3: CASSFEVAGSWQYF

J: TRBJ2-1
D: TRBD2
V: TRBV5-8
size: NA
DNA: TGTGCCAGCAGCTGGATGTGGGGCGGGAGCTACAATGAGCAGTTCTTC
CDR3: CASSWMWGGSYNEQFF

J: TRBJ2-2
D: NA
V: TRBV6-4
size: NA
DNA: TGTGCCAGCGGAACAGATAACACCGGGGAGCTGTTTTTT
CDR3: CASGTDNTGELFF

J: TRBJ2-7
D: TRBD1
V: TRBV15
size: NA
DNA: TGTGCCACCAGCAGACCAGGGGGCGCGGGGTCCTACGAGCAGTACTTC
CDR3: CATSRPGGAGSYEQYF

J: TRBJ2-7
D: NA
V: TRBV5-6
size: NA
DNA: TGTGCCAGCCATCGGGACTTCCTTACCCACGAGCAGTACTTC
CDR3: CASHRDFLTHEQYF

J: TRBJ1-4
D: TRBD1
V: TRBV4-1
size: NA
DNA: TGCGCCAGCAGCACCCGGGACAGGGTCCCGAATCTTAATGAAAAACTGTTTTTT
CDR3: CASSTRDRVPNLNEKLFF

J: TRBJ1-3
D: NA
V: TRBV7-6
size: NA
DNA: TGTGCCAGCAGCTCGATGGAGGGACTAGTAGGAAACACCATATATTTT
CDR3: CASSSMEGLVGNTIYF

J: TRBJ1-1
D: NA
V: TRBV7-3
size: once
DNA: TGTGCCAGCAGCTTAAGCCCGGGACAGAACACTGAAGCTTTCTTT
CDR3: CASSLSPGQNTEAFF

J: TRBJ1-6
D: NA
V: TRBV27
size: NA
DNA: TGTGCCAGCCGGGGAGGTTATAATTCACCCCTCCACTTT
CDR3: CASRGGYNSPLHF

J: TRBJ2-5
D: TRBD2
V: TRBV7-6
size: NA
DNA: TGTGCCAGCAGCGAGACTAGCGGGGACACCGGGACCCAGTACTTC
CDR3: CASSETSGDTGTQYF

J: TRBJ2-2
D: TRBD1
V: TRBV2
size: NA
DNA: TGTGCCAGCGGTGGACAGGGGACCACCGGGGAGCTGTTTTTT
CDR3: CASGGQGTTGELFF

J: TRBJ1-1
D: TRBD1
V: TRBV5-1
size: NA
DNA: TGCGCCAGCAGCTTGTCGGCGGGACAGGAAGCTTTCTTT
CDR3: CASSLSAGQEAFF

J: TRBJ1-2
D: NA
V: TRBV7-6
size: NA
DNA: TGTGCCAGCAGCCCCACGGGGGGGGGAGCAAACTATGGCTACACCTTC
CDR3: CASSPTGGGANYGYTF

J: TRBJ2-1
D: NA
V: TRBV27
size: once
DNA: TGTGCCAGCAGTTTGCGGGCGGGGCGGGTCCGGAATGAGCAGTTCTTC
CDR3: CASSLRAGRVRNEQFF

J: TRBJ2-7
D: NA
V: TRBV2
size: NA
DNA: TGTGCCAGCAGTGAATCGGTTGGCGGGTACTACGAGCAGTACTTC
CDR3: CASSESVGGYYEQYF

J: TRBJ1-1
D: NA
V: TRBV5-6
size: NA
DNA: TGTGCCAGCAGCTTGGCAGGGGTGGAAACTGAAGCTTTCTTT
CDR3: CASSLAGVETEAFF

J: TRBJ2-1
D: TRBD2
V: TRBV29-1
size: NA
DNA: TGCAGCGTTGACGGACTAGCGGGAGGGCCGACCTACAATGAGCAGTTCTTC
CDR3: CSVDGLAGGPTYNEQFF

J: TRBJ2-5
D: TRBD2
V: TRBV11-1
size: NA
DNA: TGTGCCAGCAGCCTGCGGGGGGACCCTCAAGAGACCCAGTACTTC
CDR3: CASSLRGDPQETQYF

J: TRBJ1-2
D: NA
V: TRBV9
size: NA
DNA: TGTGCCAGCAGCCAGGGGCCTATTGGCTACACCTTC
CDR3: CASSQGPIGYTF

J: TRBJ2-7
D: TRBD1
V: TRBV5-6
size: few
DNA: TGTGCCAGCAGCTTGGCCGGGACAGTGTACTACGAGCAGTACTTC
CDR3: CASSLAGTVYYEQYF

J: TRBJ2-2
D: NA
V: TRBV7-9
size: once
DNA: TGTGCCAGCAGCAGAATGGGGGGCGGGGAGCTGTTTTTT
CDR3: CASSRMGGGELFF

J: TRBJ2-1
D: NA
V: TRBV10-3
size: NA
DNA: TGTGCCATCAGTGAGGCAGGGGGCGAACTAGCGACCGGGAATGAGCAGTTCTTC
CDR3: CAISEAGGELATGNEQFF

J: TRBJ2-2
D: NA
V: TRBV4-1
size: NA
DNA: TGCGCCAGCAGCCTTCCGGTATTCCCTGACACCGGGGAGCTGTTTTTT
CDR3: CASSLPVFPDTGELFF

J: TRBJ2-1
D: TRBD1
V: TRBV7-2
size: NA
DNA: TGTGCCAGCAGCATCGGGACAGGCTCCTACAATGAGCAGTTCTTC
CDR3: CASSIGTGSYNEQFF